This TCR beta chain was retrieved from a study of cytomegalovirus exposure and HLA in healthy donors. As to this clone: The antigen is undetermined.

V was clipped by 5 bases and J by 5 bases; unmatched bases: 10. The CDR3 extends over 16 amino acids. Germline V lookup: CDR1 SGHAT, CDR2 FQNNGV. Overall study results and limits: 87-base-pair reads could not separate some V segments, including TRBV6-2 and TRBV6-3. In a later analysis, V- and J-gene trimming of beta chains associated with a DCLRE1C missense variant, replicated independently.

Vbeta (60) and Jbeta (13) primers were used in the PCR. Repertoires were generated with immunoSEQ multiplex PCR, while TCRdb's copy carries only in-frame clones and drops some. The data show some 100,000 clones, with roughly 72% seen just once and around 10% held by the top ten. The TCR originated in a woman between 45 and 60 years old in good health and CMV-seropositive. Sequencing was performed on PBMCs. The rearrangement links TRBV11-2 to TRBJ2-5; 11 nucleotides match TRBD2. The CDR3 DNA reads TGTGCCAGCAGCGAATATAGCGGGGGGGCCTGGGAGACCCAGTACTTC. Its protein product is CASSEYSGGAWETQYF.